This T cell receptor beta chain appears in the sequencing data of a study of memory CD4+ T cells and cytomegalovirus serostatus. Overall study: Of the healthy Belgian adults, fewer than 10 were CMV seropositive and about 24 seronegative. Study-wide results and caveats: Each of 65 to 75 CMV-associated TCRbeta sequences occurred in one to five individuals.

Germline loops: CDR1 KGHSY, CDR2 FQNENV. The CDR3 consists of 16 residues. V shed 1 base and J 9 bases; nucleotides not matched to a gene: 9. Only in-frame clones appear in the TCRdb table, and some are missing; sequencing was by immunoSEQ multiplex PCR. Among 61,000 or so clones, around 81% were seen once, and the ten largest hold roughly 0.48%. As concerns this clone: Its antigen is still unknown.

Single viable CD3+CD4+CD8-CD45RO+ cells were sorted as the memory CD4+ T cells. This sequence joins TRBV16 and TRBJ2-1, with 10 bases aligning to TRBD2. The sequencing input was memory CD4+ T cells from blood. The sequence was obtained from an adult in good health and CMV-seronegative. Some clones in this sample may be carry-over from other donors' samples. The CDR3: CASSQFGTSGKTEQFF. CDR3 in DNA: TGTGCCAGCAGCCAATTCGGAACTAGCGGGAAAACTGAGCAGTTCTTC.